Presented here are 26 T cell receptor beta chains from one specimen sequenced in a study of a mutant IDH1 vaccine in newly diagnosed glioma. TCRdb's table, derived via immunoSEQ multiplex PCR, lists solely in-frame clones and lacks some. The sample shows more than 30,000 clones, 75% to 95% of them seen only once. No antigen has been assigned to these receptors. The time point: week 47, end of study. Each dose of the vaccine consisted of 300 ug of mutant IDH1 20-mer peptide, with topical imiquimod. The specimen comprised PBMCs, sampled from a glioma patient whose treatment included an IDH1 peptide vaccine. All receptors come from a woman aged 40 to 49 with glioma.

This clone was seen a few times. The CDR3 sequence: CASSIQMNTEAFF. DNA of the CDR3: TGTGCCAGCAGCATCCAGATGAACACTGAAGCTTTCTTT. This rearrangement joins TRBV6-5 to TRBJ1-1; D remains unclear. CDR1 MNHEY and CDR2 SVGAGI come from the germline V gene. V lost 6 bases and J lost 0, with 8 bases in between. This CDR3 is built from 13 residues.

CDR3 region: CASSYGSDTQYF. The DNA of the CDR3 is TGTGCCAGCAGCTACGGATCAGATACGCAGTATTTT. The rearrangement uses TRBV5-4 and TRBJ2-3, with no clear D. CDR3 length: 12 amino acids. V dropped 3 bases and J dropped 4 bases, with 6 bases sitting between them. CDR1 and CDR2 (germline): SGHNT, YYREEE (reference sequence).

This clone was detected only once. The rearrangement uses TRBV5-1 and TRBJ2-5; D unresolved. Germline assignment: CDR1 SGHRS and CDR2 YFSETQ. The CDR3 spans 13 residues. Trimming took off 1 base at V and 3 bases at J, with 7 bases between the two ends. CDR3 residues: CASSLMLEETQYF. In DNA form, the CDR3 reads TGCGCCAGCAGCTTGATGTTGGAAGAGACCCAGTACTTC.

This clone was seen more than once but under ten times. The chain links TRBV6-4 to TRBJ1-1, with D possibly TRBD1 on 5 matching bases. Trimming cost V 0 bases and J 8 bases, with 10 bases left between them. This CDR3 has 13 residues. In germline, CDR1 is MRHNA, CDR2 SNTAGT. CDR3 loop: CASSDSADSEAFF. The CDR3 nucleotides are TGTGCCAGCAGTGACTCGGCTGACAGCGAAGCTTTCTTT.

CDR3 region: CAAGRLFSNQPQHF. In nucleotides, the CDR3 is TGTGCCGCGGGACGGCTGTTTAGCAATCAGCCCCAGCATTTT. The chain employs TRBV27 and TRBJ1-5; a possible D gene is TRBD1 (5 bases). The V gene's germline CDR1 is MNHEY and CDR2 SMNVEV (reference sequence). V lost 11 bases, J lost 0 bases, and 14 bases lay in between. The CDR3 sequence is 14 residues long.

This sequence joins TRBV29-1 and TRBJ2-1, with 10 bases that match TRBD2. The germline gives CDR1 SQVTM, CDR2 ANQGSEA. The J segment lost 0 bases and the V segment lost 8 bases, leaving 4 bases of the junction unmatched. This CDR3 contains 14 residues. CDR3 residues: CSKLAGSSYNEQFF. In DNA, the CDR3 is TGCAGCAAACTAGCGGGGAGCTCCTACAATGAGCAGTTCTTC.

CDR3 bases: TGTGCCAGCTCACCGTCAGGTACCCAGGGGATCTACGAGCAGTACTTC. Protein sequence: CASSPSGTQGIYEQYF. The chain is built from TRBV18 and TRBJ2-7; TRBD1 is a possible D gene (6 bases). Germline V gene data show CDR1 as KGHSH and CDR2 as LQKENI. The CDR3 runs to 16 residues. The V end lost 3 bases, the J end lost 3 bases, and 18 bases lay between the germline ends.

V gene TRBV5-1 combines with J gene TRBJ1-6; a possible D gene is TRBD1 (6 bases). Germline V lookup: CDR1 SGHRS, CDR2 YFSETQ. The CDR3 consists of 16 residues. The V end lost 4 bases, the J end lost 10 bases, and 21 bases lay between the germline ends. DNA of the CDR3: TGCGCCAGCAGCAGGGGGGGGGAAACGTGGAACTCACCCCTCCACTTT. Encoded protein: CASSRGGETWNSPLHF.

The chain carries TRBV11-2 and TRBJ2-7; 8 nucleotides line up with TRBD2. The V segment lost 5 bases and the J segment 0 bases; nucleotides outside the gene matches: 6. Germline CDR1 SGHAT, CDR2 FQNNGV. The CDR3 is 15 residues long. CDR3 nucleotide sequence: TGTGCCAGCAGCATCGGGACTAGTATCTCCTACGAGCAGTACTTC. This translates into CASSIGTSISYEQYF.

The J gene is TRBJ1-5, the V gene TRBV7-9, with 7 bases matching TRBD1. The trim removed 2 bases at V and 3 bases at J, leaving 4 bases unmatched. CDR1 is SEHNR, CDR2 FQNEAQ, per germline (reference sequence). The CDR3 is made up of 15 amino acids. In nucleotides, the CDR3 is TGTGCCAGCAGCTTAACAGGGGCCATCAATCAGCCCCAGCATTTT. Its translation is CASSLTGAINQPQHF.

The CDR3 is CASSVDSSPGGRLYF. The CDR3 DNA follows: TGTGCCAGTAGTGTGGACAGCTCTCCGGGCGGGCGTCTTTACTTC. The chain recombines TRBV19 with TRBJ2-5, with D maybe TRBD1 (6 bases). Germline CDR1 reads LNHDA; CDR2 reads SQIVND (reference sequence). The CDR3 runs to 15 residues. The V gene lost 5 bases and the J gene lost 14 bases, with 27 bases spanning the gap. The whole variable domain, filled in from reference TRBV19 and TRBJ2-5, reads DGGITQSPKYLFRKEGQNVTLSCEQNLNHDAMYWYRQDPGQGLRLIYYSQIVNDFQKGDIAEGYSVSREKKESFPLTVTSAQKNPTAFYLCASSVDSSPGGRLYFGPGTRLLVL.

In its sample, this clone was seen once. The rearrangement uses TRBV10-3 and TRBJ2-7; D gene uncertain. V shed 11 bases and J shed 0 bases, with 20 bases lying between them. Germline V gene sequence: CDR1 ENHRY, CDR2 SYGVKD. CDR3 size: 15 residues. This chain's CDR3 is CALPGRNEISYEQYF. CDR3 DNA: TGTGCCCTCCCAGGCAGGAACGAAATCTCCTACGAGCAGTACTTC.

This clone has a handful of counts. No conserved phenylalanine or tryptophan is present at the end of the CDR3, so a read error is the likely explanation. It is unclear where the CDR3 begins or ends on the DNA, so no DNA is shown, and the CDR3 is as TCRdb lists it. The CDR3 region is CSARGAQVSV. The chain employs TRBV20-1 and TRBJ1-1. The CDR3 comprises 10 residues, both ends counted. Germline V CDR1 and CDR2: DFQATT, SNEGSKA (reference sequence).

This chain connects TRBV7-6 to TRBJ2-1; no reliable D call. With 5 bases removed from V and 4 bases from J, the gap between germline ends came to 9 bases. The CDR3 has 13 residues. Germline V lookup: CDR1 SGHVS, CDR2 FNYEAQ. CDR3 sequence: CASSPGPYNEQFF. DNA for the CDR3: TGTGCCAGCAGCCCAGGCCCATACAATGAGCAGTTCTTC. Together with reference TRBV7-6 and TRBJ2-1, the CDR3 gives the full variable domain: GAGVSQSPRYKVTKRGQDVALRCDPISGHVSLYWYRQALGQGPEFLTYFNYEAQQDKSGLPNDRFSAERPEGSISTLTIQRTEQRDSAMYRCASSPGPYNEQFFGPGTRLTVL.

The chain is built from TRBV5-1 and TRBJ2-4; D possibly corresponds to TRBD1 (6 bases). There are 13 residues in the CDR3. Germline V gives CDR1 SGHRS, CDR2 YFSETQ. V was cut by 0 bases and J by 8 bases, with 9 bases left in between. CDR3 amino acids: CASSLVPGDIQYF. CDR3 nucleotides: TGCGCCAGCAGCTTGGTCCCAGGGGACATTCAGTACTTC.

This clone was found once. The chain couples TRBV25-1 to TRBJ2-1; the D gene could be TRBD1 or TRBD2 (5 bases each). The CDR3 has 15 residues. Germline loops: CDR1 MGHDK, CDR2 SYGVNS. The V end lost 5 bases, the J end lost 2 bases, and 13 bases lay between the germline ends. In DNA, the CDR3 is TGTGCCAGCAGTCCGAGGGGTGGCGCCTACAATGAGCAGTTCTTC. It encodes CASSPRGGAYNEQFF.

The chain carries TRBV11-2 and TRBJ2-7; TRBD1 matches 7 bases. The CDR3 runs 14 residues. V trimming: 3 bases; J trimming: 2 bases; junction bases outside the gene matches: 4. Germline CDR1 and CDR2: SGHAT and FQNNGV. CDR3 bases: TGTGCCAGCAGCTTCCCCGGGACAGCCTACGAGCAGTACTTC. Its protein product is CASSFPGTAYEQYF.

This clone was seen once. The genes are TRBV27 and TRBJ1-2; D gene unclear. Trimming cost V 5 bases and J 8 bases, with 18 bases left between them. The CDR3 runs 14 residues. Germline V gene sequence: CDR1 MNHEY, CDR2 SMNVEV (reference sequence). CDR3 amino acids: CASSHQPDRQGYTF. The DNA of the CDR3 is TGTGCCAGCAGTCACCAACCTGACCGCCAAGGCTACACCTTC.

This chain uses TRBV18 with TRBJ1-4, with 7 bases lining up with TRBD1. V was clipped by 3 bases and J by 0 bases; unmatched bases: 10. The length of the CDR3 is 18 residues. Germline V gene data show CDR1 as KGHSH and CDR2 as LQKENI. The CDR3 protein is CASSPRGAGGATNEKLFF. CDR3 coding DNA: TGTGCCAGCTCACCCCGGGGGGCAGGGGGTGCAACTAATGAAAAACTGTTTTTT.

The chain couples TRBV28 to TRBJ2-5; the D gene is possibly TRBD2 (5 bases). The CDR3 runs to 18 residues. Per germline, CDR1 MDHEN and CDR2 SYDVKM. The V gene lost 3 bases and the J gene lost 5 bases, with 25 bases spanning the gap. The CDR3 sequence: CASSLGVARNGGVETQYF. The CDR3 region has the DNA TGTGCCAGCAGTTTGGGAGTTGCGCGAAATGGAGGTGTCGAGACCCAGTACTTC.

The chain combines TRBV2 with TRBJ2-7; a possible D gene is TRBD1 (6 bases). This CDR3 region has 13 residues. The germline CDR1 and CDR2 sequences are SNHLY and FYNNEI. The V end was cut by 6 bases, the J end by 3 bases, with 12 bases between. The CDR3 loop reads CASRGDTNYEQYF. The CDR3 nucleotides read TGTGCCAGCAGGGGGGACACCAACTACGAGCAGTACTTC.

The rearrangement uses TRBV14 and TRBJ2-3, with D maybe TRBD2 (5 bases). This CDR3 contains 14 residues. From germline, CDR1 is SGHDN and CDR2 FVKESK. V was trimmed by 3 bases and J by 4 bases, leaving 11 bases between them. CDR3 sequence: CASSQLLGSDTQYF. The CDR3 DNA follows: TGTGCCAGCAGCCAGTTACTAGGGTCAGATACGCAGTATTTT.

The chain uses TRBV6-1 and TRBJ1-2; D is unresolved. This CDR3 comprises 11 residues. Trimming removed 7 bases at V and 1 base at J, with 4 bases between. Germline CDR1 reads MNHNS; CDR2 reads SASEGT. This CDR3 is CASTDNYGYTF. CDR3 DNA sequence: TGTGCCAGCACAGATAACTATGGCTACACCTTC.

The chain couples TRBV15 to TRBJ2-7; D is undetermined. This CDR3 is built from 12 residues. Trimming pared 5 bases from V and 5 bases from J, leaving 10 bases between. From germline, CDR1 is LNHNV and CDR2 YYDKDF (reference sequence). CDR3 sequence: CATSERHHEQYF. DNA for the CDR3: TGTGCCACCAGCGAGAGGCACCACGAGCAGTACTTC.

V gene TRBV6-1 combines with J gene TRBJ1-2, with D uncertain. This CDR3 comprises 14 residues. Germline V lookup: CDR1 MNHNS, CDR2 SASEGT. Trimming removed 1 base from V and 9 bases from J, with 15 bases in between. CDR3 DNA: TGTGCCAGCAGTGAAGATAGGGCCCGCTGGAGCTACACCTTC. This encodes CASSEDRARWSYTF.

The chain employs TRBV7-9 and TRBJ1-1; no clear D gene. The CDR3 extends over 14 amino acids. V shed 0 bases and J shed 0 bases, with 5 bases lying between them. Germline values: CDR1 SEHNR, CDR2 FQNEAQ (reference sequence). CDR3 residues: CASSLAGMNTEAFF. CDR3 DNA sequence: TGTGCCAGCAGCTTAGCAGGGATGAACACTGAAGCTTTCTTT.